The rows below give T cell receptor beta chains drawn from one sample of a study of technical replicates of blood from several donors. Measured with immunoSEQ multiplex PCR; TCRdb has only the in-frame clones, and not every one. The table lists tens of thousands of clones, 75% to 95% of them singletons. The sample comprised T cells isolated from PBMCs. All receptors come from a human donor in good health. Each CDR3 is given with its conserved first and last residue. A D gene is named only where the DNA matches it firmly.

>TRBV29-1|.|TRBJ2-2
CSVIHQANTGELFF
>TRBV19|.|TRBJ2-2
CASSITVLSGELFF
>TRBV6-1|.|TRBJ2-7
CASRGVYEQYF
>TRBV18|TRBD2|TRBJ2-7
CASSQILSGRGAYEQYF
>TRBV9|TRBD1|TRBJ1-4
CASSVARQGEKLFF
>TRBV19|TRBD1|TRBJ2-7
CASSSPGTGDNEQYF
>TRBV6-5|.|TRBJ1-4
CASSRDYPGEKLFF
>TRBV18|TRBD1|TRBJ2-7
CASSPGFRGQGAKYSYEQYF
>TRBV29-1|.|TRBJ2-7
CSVVLLGLSYEQYF
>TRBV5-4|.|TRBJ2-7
CASSNSGYYEQYF
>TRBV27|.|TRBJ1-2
CASSLGGAYGYTF
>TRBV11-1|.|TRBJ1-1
CASSQTQGVTEAFF
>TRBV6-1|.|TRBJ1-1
CASSEGSVTEAFF
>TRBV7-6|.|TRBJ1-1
CASSSGPNTEAFF
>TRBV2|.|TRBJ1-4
CAKGEKLFF
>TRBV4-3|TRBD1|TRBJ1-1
CASRLTGLDEAFF
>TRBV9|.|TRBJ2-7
CASSARQETYEQYF
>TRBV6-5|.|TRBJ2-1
CASSYSPRNEQFF
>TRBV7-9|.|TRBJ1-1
CASSGWGVAFF
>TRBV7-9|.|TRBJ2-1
CASTYSEGGTYNEQFF
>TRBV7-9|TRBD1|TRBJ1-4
CASSLDGTGDEKLFF
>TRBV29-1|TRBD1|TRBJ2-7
CSVCDGTGTAYEQYF
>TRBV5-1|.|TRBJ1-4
CASSLFAATNEKLFF
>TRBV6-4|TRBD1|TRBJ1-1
CASITTGEETEAFF
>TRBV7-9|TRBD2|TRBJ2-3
CASSLGTSGTDTQYF
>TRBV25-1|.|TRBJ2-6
CASRSGSAGANVLTF
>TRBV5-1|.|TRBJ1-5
CASSLSSGGNQPQHF
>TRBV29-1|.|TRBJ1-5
CSVITGNRPQHF
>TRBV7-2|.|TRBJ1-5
CASSRGLSNQPQHF
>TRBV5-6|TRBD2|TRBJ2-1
CASSFPGLAGADEQFF
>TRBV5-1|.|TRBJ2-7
CASSLEGGGAYEQYF
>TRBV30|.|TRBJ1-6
CAWSRTGFVGSSPLHF
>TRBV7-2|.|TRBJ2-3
CASSQRGSTDTQYF
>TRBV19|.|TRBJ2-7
CASSLPGHIYEQYF
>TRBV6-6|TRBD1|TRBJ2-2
CATNWDRGYDGELFF
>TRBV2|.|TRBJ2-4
CASSDPARAKNIQYF
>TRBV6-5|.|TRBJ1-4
CASSDRTGEKLFF
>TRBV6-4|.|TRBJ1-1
CASRVFLFEAFF
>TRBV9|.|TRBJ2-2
CASTGGVTGELFF
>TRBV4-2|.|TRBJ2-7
CASSQVDEQYF
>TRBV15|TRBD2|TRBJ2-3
CATSRGLAGDPDTQYF
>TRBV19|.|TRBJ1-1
CASSTHPQGNPEAFF
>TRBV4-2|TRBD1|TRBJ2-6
CASSHDVTGTVNSGANVLTF
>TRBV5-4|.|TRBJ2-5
CASSLRVSETQYF
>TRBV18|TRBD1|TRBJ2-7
CASSPTIRTGGNEQYF
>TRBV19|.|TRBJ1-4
CASSIRRSSGEKLFF
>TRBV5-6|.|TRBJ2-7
CASSLVEGSYEQYF
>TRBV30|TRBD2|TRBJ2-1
CAWGTSLIYEQFF
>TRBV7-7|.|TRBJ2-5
CASSPKLETQYF
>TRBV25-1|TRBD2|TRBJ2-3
CASGRLAGGPTDTQYF
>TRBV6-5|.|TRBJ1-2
CASSYSEGLANYGYTF
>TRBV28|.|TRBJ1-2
CATPTLTGGYTF
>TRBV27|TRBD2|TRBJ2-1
CASSPSGRAANEQFF
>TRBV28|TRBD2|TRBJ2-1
CVSSPGTSLYNEQFF
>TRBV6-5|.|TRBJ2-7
CASTPYRDRFYEQYF
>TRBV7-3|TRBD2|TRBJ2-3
CASSLTSGIGDTQYF
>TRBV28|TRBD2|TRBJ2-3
CASHTAGGHTDTQYF
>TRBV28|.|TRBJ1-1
CAARAGSEAFF
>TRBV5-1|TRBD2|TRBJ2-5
CASSSLAEGETQYF
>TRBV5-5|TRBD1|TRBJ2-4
CASSLDRGLGGIDIQYF